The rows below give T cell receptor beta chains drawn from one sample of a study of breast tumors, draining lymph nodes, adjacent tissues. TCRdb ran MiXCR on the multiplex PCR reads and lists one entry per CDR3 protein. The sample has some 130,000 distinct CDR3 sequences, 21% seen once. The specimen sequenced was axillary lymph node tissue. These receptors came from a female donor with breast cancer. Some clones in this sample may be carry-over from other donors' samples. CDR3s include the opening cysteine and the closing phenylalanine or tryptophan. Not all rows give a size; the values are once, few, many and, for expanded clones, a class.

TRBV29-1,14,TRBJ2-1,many,CSVGEGVKLGEQFF
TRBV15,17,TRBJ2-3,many,CATSRDGAGGSRDTQYF
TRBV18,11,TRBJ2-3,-,CACLSTDTQYF
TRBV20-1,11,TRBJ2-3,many,CSARLADTQYF
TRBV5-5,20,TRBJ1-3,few,CASSLEPMETGRSSGNTIYF
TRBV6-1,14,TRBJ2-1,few,CASSALGGYNEQFF
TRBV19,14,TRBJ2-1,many,CASSIGLGPHEQFF
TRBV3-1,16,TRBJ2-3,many,CASSQVWAAGVDTQYF
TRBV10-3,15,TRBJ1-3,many,CAISEGTGAGNTIYF
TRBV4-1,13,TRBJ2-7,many,CASSQAFAYEQYF
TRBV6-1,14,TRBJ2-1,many,CASIRLAGAYEQFF
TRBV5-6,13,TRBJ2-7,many,CASSLGRTYEQYF
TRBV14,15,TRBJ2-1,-,CASSATGGSYNEQFF
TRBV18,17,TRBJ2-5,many,CASSLLPPGGLQETQYF
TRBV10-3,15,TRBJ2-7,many,CAIRNTGQGGYEQYF
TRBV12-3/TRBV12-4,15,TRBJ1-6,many,CASKRGRQGNSPLHF
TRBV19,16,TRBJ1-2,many,CASSKRVTQTNYGYTF
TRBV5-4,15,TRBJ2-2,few,CASSPDLVSTGELFF
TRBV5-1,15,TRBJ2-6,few,CASSPAGSGANVLTF
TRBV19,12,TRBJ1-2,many,CASSPTGWGYTF
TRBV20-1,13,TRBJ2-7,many,CSAPDVGYYEQYF
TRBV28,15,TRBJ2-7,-,CASSLTGGRSYEQYF
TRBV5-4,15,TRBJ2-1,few,CASSLGREPNSEQFF
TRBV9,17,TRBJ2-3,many,CASSIDRSTSGIDTQYF
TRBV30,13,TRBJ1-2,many,CAWSIGGLDGYTF
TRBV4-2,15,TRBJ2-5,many,CASSQAPGSQETQYF
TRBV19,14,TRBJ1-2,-,CASSTRSDSAGYTF
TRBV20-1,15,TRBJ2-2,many,CSARLDRRNTGELFF
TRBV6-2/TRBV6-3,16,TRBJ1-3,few,CASRESGQNLGNTIYF
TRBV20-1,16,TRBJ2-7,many,CSARDLGAGAPYEQYF
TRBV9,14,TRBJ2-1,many,CASSATEGYNEQFF
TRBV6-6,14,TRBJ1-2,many,CASSYSSRERGYTF
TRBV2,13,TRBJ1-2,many,CASSVDFSYGYTF
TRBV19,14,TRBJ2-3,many,CASKASGTTDTQYF
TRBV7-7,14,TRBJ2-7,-,CASSEWGGNYGQYF
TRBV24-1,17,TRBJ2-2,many,CATSDSQRTGSTGELFF
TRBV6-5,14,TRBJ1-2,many,CASRNGGVGDGYTF
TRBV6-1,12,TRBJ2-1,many,CASSEFGQIVIF
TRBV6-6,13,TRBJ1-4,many,CASNPETGGKLFF
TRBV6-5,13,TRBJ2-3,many,CASSPPGTDTQYF
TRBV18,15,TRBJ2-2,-,CASSQADREPGELFF
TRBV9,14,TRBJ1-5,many,CASSVGGRNQPQHF
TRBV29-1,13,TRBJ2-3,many,CSVPLRGTDTQYF
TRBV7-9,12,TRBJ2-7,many,CASSFPRGEQYF